This is a list of T cell receptor beta chains from one sample in a study of blood T cell repertoires in COVID-19. Assay used: immunoSEQ multiplex PCR; TCRdb lists only in-frame clones, some missing. The sample holds over 300,000 clones; approximately 90% are singletons and the top ten take over 0.9%. Sequencing used PBMCs or T cells enriched from blood (not recorded which). The receptors stem from a woman aged 25 to 39 with acute COVID-19. CDR3s include the opening cysteine and the closing phenylalanine or tryptophan. A D gene is named only where the DNA matches it firmly. Expanded clones are given a class, and other clones once, few, many or no size at all.

D gene,J gene,clone size,V gene,CDR3 DNA,CDR3 protein
NA,TRBJ2-5,once,TRBV24-1,TGTGCCACCAGTGATCCCCAGGCAGGAGGGCCGCAAGAGACCCAGTACTTC,CATSDPQAGGPQETQYF
TRBD1,TRBJ2-1,NA,TRBV24-1,TGTGCCACCAGTGATACCGGGACAGGGGGACCTTACAATGAGCAGTTCTTC,CATSDTGTGGPYNEQFF
NA,TRBJ1-2,NA,TRBV9,TGTGCCAGCAGCGCGGACCCAGGGAACGTTAACTATGGCTACACCTTC,CASSADPGNVNYGYTF
TRBD1,TRBJ2-1,NA,TRBV7-9,TGTGCCAGCAGCTGGGACAGCTACAATGAGCAGTTCTTC,CASSWDSYNEQFF
NA,TRBJ1-1,NA,TRBV3-1/TRBV3-2,TGTGCCAGCAGCCTAAAGCGGAGGACTGAAGCTTTCTTT,CASSLKRRTEAFF
NA,TRBJ1-2,NA,TRBV11-2,TGTGCCAGCAGCTTATTCCTACGGGGGGAAGGCTACACCTTC,CASSLFLRGEGYTF
TRBD2,TRBJ2-2,NA,TRBV30,TGTGCCTGGAGTGTACGGGGACTAGCGCGCACCGGGGAGCTGTTTTTT,CAWSVRGLARTGELFF
TRBD1,TRBJ2-1,NA,TRBV29-1,TGCAGCGTAGACCGGGACAGGACAACCAATGAGCAGTTCTTC,CSVDRDRTTNEQFF
TRBD2,TRBJ2-1,NA,TRBV7-3,TGTGCCAGCAGCTTATTTGCTGCGGGGGAGTACAATGAGCAGTTCTTC,CASSLFAAGEYNEQFF
TRBD1,TRBJ1-1,NA,TRBV5-1,TGCGCCAGCAGCTTGACAGGGGGTGAAGCTTTCTTT,CASSLTGGEAFF
NA,TRBJ1-2,NA,TRBV6-5,TGTGCCAGCAGAGCAACGACGGGTGGCTACACCTTC,CASRATTGGYTF
TRBD2,TRBJ2-5,once,TRBV14,TGTGCCAGCAGCCAGGGACTAGCGGGGCAAGAGACCCAGTACTTC,CASSQGLAGQETQYF
NA,TRBJ1-1,once,TRBV3-1/TRBV3-2,TGTGCCAGCAGCCAAGGGGACATGATTGAAGCTTTCTTT,CASSQGDMIEAFF
TRBD1,TRBJ2-7,NA,TRBV7-2,TGTGCCAGCGGCTCGGGACAGGGGATCTACGAGCAGTACTTC,CASGSGQGIYEQYF
NA,TRBJ1-5,once,TRBV20-1,TGCAGTGCAAGTATAGGCAATCAGCCCCAGCATTTT,CSASIGNQPQHF
TRBD2,TRBJ2-1,once,TRBV6-2/TRBV6-3,TGTGCCAGCAGTTACGGGGTAGCGGGATCCTACAATGAGCAGTTCTTC,CASSYGVAGSYNEQFF
TRBD2,TRBJ2-3,NA,TRBV4-1,TGCGCCAGCAGCCTCGGACTAGCGGGGGCGGGCCGCCGTGATACGCAGTATTTT,CASSLGLAGAGRRDTQYF
TRBD1,TRBJ2-2,NA,TRBV10-3,TGTGCCACGACAGGGGGCGACACCGGGGAGCTGTTTTTT,CATTGGDTGELFF
TRBD2,TRBJ2-7,once,TRBV5-1,TGCGCCACCAAGGCCGGGACTACGGCATTGGAGCAGTACTTC,CATKAGTTALEQYF
TRBD1,TRBJ1-6,NA,TRBV14,TGTGCCAGCAGCCAAGCGACAGGGTATGCGGCACCCCTCCACTTT,CASSQATGYAAPLHF
NA,TRBJ1-4,NA,TRBV4-1,TGCGCCAGCAGCCTCGCGGGAAGTAAGAGGACTAATGAAAAACTGTTTTTT,CASSLAGSKRTNEKLFF
TRBD2,TRBJ2-7,NA,TRBV18,TGTGCCAGCTCAGTAGGGACTACGTCCTACGAGCAGTACTTC,CASSVGTTSYEQYF
NA,TRBJ1-6,NA,TRBV14,TGTGCCAGCAGCCCCCAGGGTGACTTTTCACCCCTCCACTTT,CASSPQGDFSPLHF
TRBD1,TRBJ1-1,NA,TRBV18,TGTGCCAGCTCACCACTTGGACAGGGGACTGAAGCTTTCTTT,CASSPLGQGTEAFF
NA,TRBJ1-4,few,TRBV21-1,TGTGCCAGCAGCAAAGGCACAGGGCCCGCTAATGAAAAACTGTTTTTT,CASSKGTGPANEKLFF
NA,TRBJ2-7,NA,TRBV9,TGTGCCAGCAGCACCTCGAGCACGTCCTACGAGCAGTACTTC,CASSTSSTSYEQYF
TRBD1,TRBJ1-1,NA,TRBV5-6,TGTGCCAGCAGCCCACGGGACAGGGAGGGAAATGAAGCTTTCTTT,CASSPRDREGNEAFF
TRBD1,TRBJ1-4,NA,TRBV5-1,TGCGCCAGCAGCCCGCCGGACAGGGATGAAAAACTGTTTTTT,CASSPPDRDEKLFF
NA,TRBJ1-1,NA,TRBV19,TGTGCCAGTAGTGTCACAGGGAACACTGAAGCTTTCTTT,CASSVTGNTEAFF
TRBD1,TRBJ2-3,NA,TRBV7-2,TGTGCCAGCAGCTTAGCGGGGACAGGGGCGGGAGATACGCAGTATTTT,CASSLAGTGAGDTQYF
NA,TRBJ1-3,NA,TRBV5-1,TGCGCCAGCAGCTCGACAGACGGAAACACCATATATTTT,CASSSTDGNTIYF
NA,TRBJ2-7,NA,TRBV19,TGTGCCAGTAGTATCCGGAGGGTTCCCAACGAGCAGTACTTC,CASSIRRVPNEQYF
NA,TRBJ2-4,NA,TRBV3-1/TRBV3-2,TGTGCCAGCAGCCCCGGGGTGGGGGCAGCCAAAAACATTCAGTACTTC,CASSPGVGAAKNIQYF
TRBD2,TRBJ2-2,NA,TRBV5-6,TGTGCCAGCAGCTTGGATCTAGCGGGACGCACCGGGGAGCTGTTTTTT,CASSLDLAGRTGELFF